This T cell receptor (beta chain) was found in a study of shared T cell receptors in the human thymus. The CDR3 is 15 amino acids. V was clipped by 6 bases and J by 4 bases; unmatched bases: 5. In germline, CDR1 is SEHNR, CDR2 FQNEAQ (reference sequence). Profiling relied on immunoSEQ multiplex PCR, and the TCRdb table lists in-frame clones only, not all of them. The sample lists about 500,000 clones, approximately 80% occurring once. This clone has only one observation. This sample also belongs to another study, concerning human thymus T cells. As reported in that work: Thymic resections from corrective heart surgery supplied the tissue. Biased V and J segment usage appeared in thymus and peripheral blood. Thymic repertoires overlap heavily among unrelated individuals, related research has reported.

The TCR comes from a boy under two years old with a congenital heart defect. The source material was thymocytes. The chain has TRBV7-9 and TRBJ2-1, with TRBD2 matching 11 bases. The chain's CDR3 is CASRASGRRYNEQFF. As DNA, the CDR3 is TGTGCCAGCAGGGCTAGCGGGAGGCGTTACAATGAGCAGTTCTTC.